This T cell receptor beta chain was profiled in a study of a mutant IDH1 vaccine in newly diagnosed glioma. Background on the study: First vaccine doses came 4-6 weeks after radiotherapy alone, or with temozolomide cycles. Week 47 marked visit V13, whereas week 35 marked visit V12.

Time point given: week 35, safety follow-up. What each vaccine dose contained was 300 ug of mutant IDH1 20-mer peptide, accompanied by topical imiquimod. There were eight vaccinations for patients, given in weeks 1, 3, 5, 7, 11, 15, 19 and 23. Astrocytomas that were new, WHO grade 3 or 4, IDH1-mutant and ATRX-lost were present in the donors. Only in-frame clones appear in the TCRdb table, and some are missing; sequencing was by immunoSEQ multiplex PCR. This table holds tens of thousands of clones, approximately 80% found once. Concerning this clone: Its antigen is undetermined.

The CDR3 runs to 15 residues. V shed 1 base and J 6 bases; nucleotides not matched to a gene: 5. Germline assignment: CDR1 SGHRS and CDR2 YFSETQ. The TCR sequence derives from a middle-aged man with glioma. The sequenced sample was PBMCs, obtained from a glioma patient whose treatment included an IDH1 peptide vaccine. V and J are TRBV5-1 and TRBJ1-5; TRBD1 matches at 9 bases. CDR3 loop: CASSLTGGFSQPQHF. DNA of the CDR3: TGCGCCAGCAGCTTGACAGGGGGCTTCAGTCAGCCCCAGCATTTT.